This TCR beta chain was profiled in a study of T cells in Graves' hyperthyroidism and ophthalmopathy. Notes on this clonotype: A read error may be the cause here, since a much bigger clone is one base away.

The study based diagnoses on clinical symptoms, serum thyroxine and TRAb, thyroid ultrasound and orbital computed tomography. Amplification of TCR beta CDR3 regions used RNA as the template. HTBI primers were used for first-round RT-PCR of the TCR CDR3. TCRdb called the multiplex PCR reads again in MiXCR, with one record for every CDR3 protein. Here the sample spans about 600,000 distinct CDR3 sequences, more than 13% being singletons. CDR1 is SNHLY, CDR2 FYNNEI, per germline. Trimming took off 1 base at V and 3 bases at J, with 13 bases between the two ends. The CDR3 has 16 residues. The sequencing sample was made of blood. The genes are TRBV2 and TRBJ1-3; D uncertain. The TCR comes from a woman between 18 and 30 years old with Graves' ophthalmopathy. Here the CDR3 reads CASSEVGIGLGNTIYF. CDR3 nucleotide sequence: TGTGCCAGCAGTGAAGTTGGGATAGGGCTTGGAAACACCATATATTTT.